This T cell receptor beta chain is from a study of blood T cell repertoires in COVID-19. Germline V gene data show CDR1 as SSHAT and CDR2 as FNYEAQ (reference sequence). Trimming pared 6 bases from V and 0 bases from J, leaving 6 bases between. The length of the CDR3 is 13 residues. Here immunoSEQ multiplex PCR was the method, and the copy in TCRdb shows in-frame clones only, minus some. The table records about 260,000 clones, 86% of them present only once. This TCR was sampled from a man in his thirties or forties with active or convalescent COVID-19. V and J are TRBV7-7 and TRBJ1-3; D uncertain. Source material: peripheral blood. CDR3 bases: TGTGCCAGCAGTCCGGTCTCTGGAAACACCATATATTTT. It codes for CASSPVSGNTIYF.